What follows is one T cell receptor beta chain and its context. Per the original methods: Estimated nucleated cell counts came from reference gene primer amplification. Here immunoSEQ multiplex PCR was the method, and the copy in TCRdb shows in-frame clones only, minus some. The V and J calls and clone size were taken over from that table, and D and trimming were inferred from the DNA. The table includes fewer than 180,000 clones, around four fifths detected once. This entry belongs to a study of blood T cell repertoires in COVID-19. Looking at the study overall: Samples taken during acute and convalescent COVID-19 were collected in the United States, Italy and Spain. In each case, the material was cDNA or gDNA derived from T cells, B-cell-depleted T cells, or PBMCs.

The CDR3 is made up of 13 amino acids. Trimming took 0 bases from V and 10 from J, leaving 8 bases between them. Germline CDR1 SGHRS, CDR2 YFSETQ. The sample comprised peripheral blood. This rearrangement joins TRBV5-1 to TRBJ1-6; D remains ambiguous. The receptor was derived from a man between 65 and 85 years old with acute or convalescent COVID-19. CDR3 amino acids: CASSLEFESPLHF. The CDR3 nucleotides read TGCGCCAGCAGCTTGGAGTTCGAGTCACCCCTCCACTTT.